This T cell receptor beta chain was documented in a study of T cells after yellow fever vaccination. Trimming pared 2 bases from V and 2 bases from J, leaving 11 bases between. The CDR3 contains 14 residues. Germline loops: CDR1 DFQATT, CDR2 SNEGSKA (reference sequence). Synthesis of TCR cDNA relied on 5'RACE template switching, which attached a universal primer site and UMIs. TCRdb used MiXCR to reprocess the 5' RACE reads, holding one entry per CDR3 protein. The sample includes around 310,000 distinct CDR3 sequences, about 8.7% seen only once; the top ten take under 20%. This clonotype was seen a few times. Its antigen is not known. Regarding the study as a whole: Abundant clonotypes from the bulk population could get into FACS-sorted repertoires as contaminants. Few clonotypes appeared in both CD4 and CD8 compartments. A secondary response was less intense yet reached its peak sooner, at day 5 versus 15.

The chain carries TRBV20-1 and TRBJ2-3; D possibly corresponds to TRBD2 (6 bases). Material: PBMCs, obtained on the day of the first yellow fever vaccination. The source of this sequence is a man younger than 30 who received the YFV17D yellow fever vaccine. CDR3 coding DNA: TGCAGTGCTAGATGGGACTGGAACACAGATACGCAGTATTTT. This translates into CSARWDWNTDTQYF.